The rows below give T cell receptor beta chains drawn from one sample of a study of blood T cell repertoires in COVID-19. Profiling relied on immunoSEQ multiplex PCR, and the TCRdb table lists in-frame clones only, not all of them. The sample includes about 220,000 clones, roughly 86% seen only once; the top ten take approximately 2.8%. Sequenced sample: PBMCs or T cells enriched from blood (not recorded which). Receptors originate from a woman in her twenties or thirties with acute COVID-19. The CDR3 runs from the conserved cysteine through the conserved F or W. The D gene is left open where the match is weak. The listing skips clone size in some rows; elsewhere it reads once, few, many or a size class.

TRBJ1-4,NA,TRBD1,TRBV7-9,TGTGCCAGCAGCTTAACAGGGGGCGCGGGGGAACTGTTTTTT,CASSLTGGAGELFF
TRBJ1-2,NA,TRBD1,TRBV5-6,TGTGCCAGCAGGTCTCAGGGACAGGGATTTGGCTATGGCTACACCTTC,CASRSQGQGFGYGYTF
TRBJ1-5,NA,NA,TRBV3-1/TRBV3-2,TGTGCCAGCAGCCAAGTGGCCAGTAATCAGCCCCAGCATTTT,CASSQVASNQPQHF
TRBJ2-1,NA,TRBD2,TRBV15,TGTGCCACCAGCCGGCTAGCGGGGGGTTGGTATGAGCAGTTCTTC,CATSRLAGGWYEQFF
TRBJ2-1,NA,NA,TRBV10-3,TGTGCCATCAGTGAGTCGACGCGGAGGTACAATGAGCAGTTCTTC,CAISESTRRYNEQFF
TRBJ1-3,NA,TRBD1,TRBV29-1,TGCAGCGTTGGTGCGACAGGGCCTGGAAACACCATATATTTT,CSVGATGPGNTIYF
TRBJ1-5,NA,NA,TRBV30,TGTGCCTGGAGTCCTCGGGGCAATCAGCCCCAGCATTTT,CAWSPRGNQPQHF
TRBJ2-7,NA,TRBD2,TRBV6-2/TRBV6-3,TGTGCCAGCATCCCACGGGAGGGCGCCTTCTACGAGCAGTACTTC,CASIPREGAFYEQYF
TRBJ1-4,NA,NA,TRBV30,TGTGCCTGGGGGGTCGGAGGAGTTGGTAATAAACTGTTTTTT,CAWGVGGVGNKLFF
TRBJ1-1,NA,TRBD1,TRBV27,TGTGCCAGCAGGACAGGGCGATTGACTGAAGCTTTCTTT,CASRTGRLTEAFF
TRBJ2-3,once,TRBD1,TRBV7-2,TGTGCCAGCAGCGCCACAGGGGTCGAGCGTACAGATACGCAGTATTTT,CASSATGVERTDTQYF
TRBJ2-3,NA,TRBD2,TRBV11-2,TGTGCCAGCAACCTAGCGGGGGTCAGCACAGATACGCAGTATTTT,CASNLAGVSTDTQYF
TRBJ2-3,NA,TRBD2,TRBV5-1,TGCGCCAGCAGCTACCGACTAGCGGGGTCAGATACGCAGTATTTT,CASSYRLAGSDTQYF
TRBJ1-2,once,NA,TRBV27,TGTGCCAGCAGTTTCGCCGGGACTGTGGACGCCCAGGAATATGGCTACACCTTC,CASSFAGTVDAQEYGYTF
TRBJ2-5,NA,NA,TRBV3-1/TRBV3-2,TGTGCCAGCAGCCAATCCCTTGGAGGGACCCAGTACTTC,CASSQSLGGTQYF
TRBJ1-4,NA,NA,TRBV6-1,TGTGCCAGCAGTGAAGGCCCCAAGGAGGAAAAACTGTTTTTT,CASSEGPKEEKLFF
TRBJ1-2,once,TRBD1,TRBV7-9,TGTGCCAGCAGCTCCTCGACAGGGAACTATGGCTACACCTTC,CASSSSTGNYGYTF
TRBJ2-6,NA,NA,TRBV6-4,TGTGCCAGCAGTGACTCCCGGCAGGCCCTGGGGGCCAACGTCCTGACTTTC,CASSDSRQALGANVLTF
TRBJ2-3,NA,TRBD2,TRBV7-9,TGTGCCAGCAGCCCCCCGCGGGGGAACACAGATACGCAGTATTTT,CASSPPRGNTDTQYF
TRBJ2-1,once,NA,TRBV7-6,TGTGCCAGCAGCTCCTTCCGGGGAAGCTCCTACAATGAGCAGTTCTTC,CASSSFRGSSYNEQFF
TRBJ2-7,NA,NA,TRBV5-6,TGTGCCAGCAGTCCACAGGGATCCTACGAGCAGTACTTC,CASSPQGSYEQYF
TRBJ1-2,NA,TRBD1,TRBV6-5,TGTGCCAGCAGTTATAGTAGGGGGCTGAACTATGGCTACACCTTC,CASSYSRGLNYGYTF
TRBJ1-6,few,NA,TRBV2,TGTGCCACGGTTCGGGGACTTAATTCACCCCTCCACTTT,CATVRGLNSPLHF
TRBJ1-6,few,TRBD1,TRBV4-3,TGCGCCAGCAGCCACGGGGACAGGGGACTCGATTCACCCCTCCACTTT,CASSHGDRGLDSPLHF
TRBJ1-1,NA,NA,TRBV4-1,TGCGCCAGCAGCCAGCGGGGAGACAGAGAAGCTTTCTTT,CASSQRGDREAFF
TRBJ2-3,NA,TRBD1,TRBV15,TGTGCCACCAGCAGGGGGACAGGGTATAGGACAGATACGCAGTATTTT,CATSRGTGYRTDTQYF
TRBJ2-3,once,NA,TRBV27,TGTGCCAGCAGTTTAGGCCACGCCACAGATACGCAGTATTTT,CASSLGHATDTQYF
TRBJ1-6,NA,NA,TRBV3-1/TRBV3-2,TGTGCCAGCAGCCCGGGGGGACCCCTCCACTTT,CASSPGGPLHF
TRBJ1-1,NA,NA,TRBV5-1,TGCGCCAGCAGCTTGCCAACTAACACTGAAGCTTTCTTT,CASSLPTNTEAFF
TRBJ2-7,NA,NA,TRBV6-2/TRBV6-3,TGTGCCAGCAGTTACTCGCTCGGGGAAGCCCCCCCCTACGAGCAGTACTTC,CASSYSLGEAPPYEQYF
TRBJ1-4,few,TRBD1,TRBV3-1/TRBV3-2,TGTGCCAGCAGAGGTCCCCACATCGGGACAGGGGAAGAAAAACTGTTTTTT,CASRGPHIGTGEEKLFF
TRBJ1-4,NA,NA,TRBV7-8,TGTGCCAGCAGCCACAGGGAGACTAATGAAAAACTGTTTTTT,CASSHRETNEKLFF
TRBJ1-1,NA,NA,TRBV27,TGTGCCAGCAGTTTACCAGGGGACACTGAAGCTTTCTTT,CASSLPGDTEAFF
TRBJ1-1,NA,NA,TRBV10-1,TGCGCCAGCAGCGACGACAGGAACACTGAAGCTTTCTTT,CASSDDRNTEAFF
TRBJ1-2,NA,TRBD1,TRBV20-1,TGCAGTGCTTTTGGACAGGGAGGCTACACCTTC,CSAFGQGGYTF
TRBJ2-1,once,TRBD1,TRBV11-2,TGTGCCAGCAGCTTAGGAGGGGGCTATGAGCAGTTCTTC,CASSLGGGYEQFF
TRBJ1-1,NA,NA,TRBV5-1,TGCGCCAGCAGATACGAGGGCACTGAAGCTTTCTTT,CASRYEGTEAFF
TRBJ2-1,NA,NA,TRBV5-1,TGCGCCAGCAGCTTCCGGCAACCGGGTGATGAGCAGTTCTTC,CASSFRQPGDEQFF
TRBJ2-5,NA,NA,TRBV4-1,TGCGCCAGCAGCCAAGAGGGACTCCCTGGAGAGACCCAGTACTTC,CASSQEGLPGETQYF
TRBJ1-1,once,NA,TRBV24-1,TGTGCCACCAGTGGAGGGGCAGGGGAACAGGGAGCTAGGACTGAAGCTTTCTTT,CATSGGAGEQGARTEAFF
TRBJ2-2,NA,NA,TRBV9,TGTGCCAGCAGCGTTCCCCGGGACATGGCTCGGGGCGGGGAGCTGTTTTTT,CASSVPRDMARGGELFF
TRBJ1-4,NA,NA,TRBV7-6,TGTGCCAGCAGCAGCGCAGGGGACCACAATGAAAAACTGTTTTTT,CASSSAGDHNEKLFF
TRBJ1-2,once,TRBD1,TRBV15,TGTGCCACCAGCAGAGGACAGGGCCCCCCATCTCTATATGGCTACACCTTC,CATSRGQGPPSLYGYTF
TRBJ2-7,NA,TRBD1,TRBV29-1,TGCAGCGTCACGGGACAGGGTAACTACGAGCAGTACTTC,CSVTGQGNYEQYF
TRBJ2-2,NA,TRBD1,TRBV19,TGTGCCAGTAGTAAGGACATAGGGGACAGGGTTCCCGGGGAGCTGTTTTTT,CASSKDIGDRVPGELFF
TRBJ1-1,NA,NA,TRBV13,TGTGCCAGCAGCTCCTACAGGGTGATCACTGAAGCTTTCTTT,CASSSYRVITEAFF
TRBJ1-3,NA,NA,TRBV6-5,TGTGCCAGCAGTTACTCGACATCTTCTGGAAACACCATATATTTT,CASSYSTSSGNTIYF
TRBJ1-6,NA,TRBD1,TRBV11-2,TGTGCCAGCAGCCCCCTGACAGGGAATAATTCACCCCTCCACTTT,CASSPLTGNNSPLHF
TRBJ2-1,NA,TRBD1,TRBV5-6,TGTGCCAGCTCCGGGACAGTCATCAATGAGCAGTTCTTC,CASSGTVINEQFF
TRBJ1-3,NA,TRBD1,TRBV2,TGTGCCAGCAGTGAATTACGGGACAGTGGAAACACCATATATTTT,CASSELRDSGNTIYF